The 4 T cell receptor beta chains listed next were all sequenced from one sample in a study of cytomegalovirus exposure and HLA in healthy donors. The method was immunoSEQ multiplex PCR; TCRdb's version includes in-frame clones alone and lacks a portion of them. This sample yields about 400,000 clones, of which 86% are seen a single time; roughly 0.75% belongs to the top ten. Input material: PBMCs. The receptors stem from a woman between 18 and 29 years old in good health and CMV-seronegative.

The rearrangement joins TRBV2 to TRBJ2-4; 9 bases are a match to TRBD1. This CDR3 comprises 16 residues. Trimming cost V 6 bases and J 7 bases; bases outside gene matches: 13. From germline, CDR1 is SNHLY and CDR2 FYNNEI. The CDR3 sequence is CASSQDRGRPLNIQYF. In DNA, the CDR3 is TGTGCCAGCAGCCAGGACAGGGGAAGGCCCTTGAACATTCAGTACTTC.

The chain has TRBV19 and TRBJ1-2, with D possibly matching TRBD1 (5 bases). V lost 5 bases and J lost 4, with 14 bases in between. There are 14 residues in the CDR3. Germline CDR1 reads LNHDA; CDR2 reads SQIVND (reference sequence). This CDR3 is CASSVPGGPYGYTF. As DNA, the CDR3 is TGTGCCAGTAGTGTACCGGGGGGTCCCTATGGCTACACCTTC.

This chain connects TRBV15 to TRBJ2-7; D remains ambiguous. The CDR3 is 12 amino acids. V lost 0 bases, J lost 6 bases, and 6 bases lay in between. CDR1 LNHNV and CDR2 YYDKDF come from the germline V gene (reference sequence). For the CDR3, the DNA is TGTGCCACCAGCAGAGATCTGAGCGAGCAGTACTTC. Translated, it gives CATSRDLSEQYF.

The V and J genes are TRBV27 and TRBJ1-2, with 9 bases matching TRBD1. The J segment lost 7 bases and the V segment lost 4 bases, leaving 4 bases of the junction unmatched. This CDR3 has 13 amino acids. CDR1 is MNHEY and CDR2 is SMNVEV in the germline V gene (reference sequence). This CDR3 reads CASSSGTGFGYTF. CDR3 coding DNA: TGTGCCAGCAGTTCCGGGACAGGGTTTGGCTACACCTTC.